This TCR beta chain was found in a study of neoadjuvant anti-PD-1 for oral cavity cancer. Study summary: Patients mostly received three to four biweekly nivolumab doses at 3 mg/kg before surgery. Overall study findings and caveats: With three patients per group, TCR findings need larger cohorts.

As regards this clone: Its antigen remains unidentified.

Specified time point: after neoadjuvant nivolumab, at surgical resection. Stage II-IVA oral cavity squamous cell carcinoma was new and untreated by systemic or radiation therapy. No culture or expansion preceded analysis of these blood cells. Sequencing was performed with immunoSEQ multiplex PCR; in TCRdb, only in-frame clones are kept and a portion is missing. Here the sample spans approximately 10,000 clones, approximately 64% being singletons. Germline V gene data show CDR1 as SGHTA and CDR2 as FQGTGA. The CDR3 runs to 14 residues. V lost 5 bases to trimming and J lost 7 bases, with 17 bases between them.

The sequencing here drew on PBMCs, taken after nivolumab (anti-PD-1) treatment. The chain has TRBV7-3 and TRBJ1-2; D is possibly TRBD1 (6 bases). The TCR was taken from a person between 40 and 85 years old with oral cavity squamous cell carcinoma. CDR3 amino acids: CASSPGRGGGGYTF. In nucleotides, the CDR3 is TGTGCCAGCAGCCCCGGGCGGGGGGGCGGTGGCTACACCTTC.